This T cell receptor beta chain was obtained from a study of blood T cell repertoires in COVID-19. At the level of the study: COVID-19 samples, acute and convalescent, were from the United States, Italy and Spain. T cells, B-cell-depleted T cells, or PBMCs provided the cDNA or gDNA that served as material.

Germline values: CDR1 SGHTA, CDR2 FQGNSA. With 5 bases removed from V and 0 bases from J, the gap between germline ends came to 11 bases. This CDR3 contains 15 residues. Allocation to cohorts depended on clinical history reported by the participants. Either two negative PCRs, clearance, or symptom resolution qualified Cohort 3 donors as recovered. The repertoire was sequenced with immunoSEQ multiplex PCR; TCRdb's copy has only in-frame clones and lacks some. The sample records 150,000 to 200,000 clones, roughly 83% being singletons. Sequencing used PBMCs or T cells enriched from blood (not recorded which). The clonotype originates from a woman younger than 45 who had recovered from COVID-19. The V call is TRBV7-2, the J call TRBJ1-3; TRBD1 might be the D (5 bases). CDR3 bases: TGTGCCAGCAGCCCATGGGGCAGCTCTGGAAACACCATATATTTT. It specifies CASSPWGSSGNTIYF.